Described below is a single T cell receptor beta chain sequence and its context. V gave up 4 bases and J gave up 7 bases, with 14 bases separating them. Germline CDR1 reads MGHDK; CDR2 reads SYGVNS. The CDR3 is 13 amino acids. The source of the sample is a study of blood T cell repertoires in COVID-19. Method: immunoSEQ multiplex PCR; TCRdb's copy keeps in-frame clones and lacks some. The table includes roughly 500,000 clones, roughly 90% detected once. Material for sequencing was PBMCs or T cells enriched from blood (not recorded which). The sequence was collected from a woman in her thirties or forties who had recovered from COVID-19. The genes are TRBV25-1 and TRBJ2-7; the D gene is possibly TRBD1 (6 bases). CDR3 coding DNA: TGTGCCAGCAGTGCCCCAGGGGATGGGGAGCAGTACTTC. It encodes CASSAPGDGEQYF.